The 5 T cell receptor beta chains listed next were all sequenced from one sample in a study of control samples from healthy donors and cancer patients. Generated by immunoSEQ multiplex PCR, the TCRdb table keeps only in-frame clones and is missing some. Here the sample spans about 150,000 clones, around 94% being singletons. Sequenced material: PBMCs. These TCRs come from a man in his 60s with colorectal cancer.

The rearrangement links TRBV11-2 to TRBJ2-3; a possible D gene is TRBD1 (6 bases). The CDR3 length is 16 residues. Trimming left V 5 bases short and J 3 bases short, with 18 bases between. The V gene's germline CDR1 is SGHAT and CDR2 FQNNGV. The DNA for the CDR3 is TGTGCCAGCAGCCTATATACAGGGCAGGGGACAGATACGCAGTATTTT. Protein: CASSLYTGQGTDTQYF.

The chain combines TRBV5-1 with TRBJ1-1, with a weak D call TRBD1 (6 bases). The CDR3 runs 14 residues. V lost 3 bases and J 2 bases, leaving 11 bases between the germline ends. Germline lookup yields CDR1 SGHRS and CDR2 YFSETQ. The CDR3: CASSWDTFNTEAFF. Here the CDR3 DNA reads TGCGCCAGCAGCTGGGACACGTTCAACACTGAAGCTTTCTTT. Looking up the rest from reference TRBV5-1 and TRBJ1-1 gives the full variable domain: KAGVTQTPRYLIKTRGQQVTLSCSPISGHRSVSWYQQTPGQGLQFLFEYFSETQRNKGNFPGRFSGRQFSNSRSEMNVSTLELGDSALYLCASSWDTFNTEAFFGQGTRLTVV.

V usage is TRBV3-1 (or the pseudogene TRBV3-2) and J usage is TRBJ1-4; D unclear. Germline lookup yields CDR1 LGHDT and CDR2 YNNKEL (reference sequence). There are 16 residues in the CDR3. The V and J ends lost 3 bases and 1 base respectively, with 12 bases between them. The CDR3 bases are TGTGCCAGCAGCCATTCGGTGTTCGGAACTAATGAAAAACTGTTTTTT. Its protein product is CASSHSVFGTNEKLFF.

The V and J genes are TRBV7-2 and TRBJ1-6, with D perhaps TRBD1 (5 bases). Trimming cost V 6 bases and J 8 bases, with 11 bases left between them. The CDR3 totals 13 residues. The germline gives CDR1 SGHTA, CDR2 FQGNSA. CDR3 region: CASSRGGDSPLHF. CDR3 sequence (DNA): TGTGCCAGCAGTCGGGGGGGGGATTCACCCCTCCACTTT. The full variable domain, with the rest looked up from reference TRBV7-2 and TRBJ1-6, is GAGVSQSPSNKVTEKGKDVELRCDPISGHTALYWYRQSLGQGLEFLIYFQGNSAPDKSGLPSDRFSAERTGGSVSTLTIQRTQQEDSAVYLCASSRGGDSPLHFGNGTRLTVT.

This chain links TRBV3-1 (or the pseudogene TRBV3-2) with TRBJ2-5; no clear D. Germline V gene lookup returns CDR1 LGHDT and CDR2 YNNKEL (reference sequence). The CDR3 is 14 residues long. Trimming left V 0 bases short and J 5 bases short, with 10 bases between. The CDR3 bases are TGTGCCAGCAGCCAAGAGTGGGGAACTGAGACCCAGTACTTC. Translated, it gives CASSQEWGTETQYF.